This TCR beta chain was captured in a study of T cell changes during pregnancy in multiple sclerosis (dated by TCRdb to 2018 to 2020). In terms of the full investigation: In women with multiple sclerosis, the researchers looked at how the T cell repertoire shifted as pregnancy progressed.

Remarks on this clone: The antigen it recognizes is unknown. No clone much larger than this one lies a single base away; base qualities are absent.

There are 11 amino acids in the CDR3, from cysteine to phenylalanine inclusive. Only the CDR3 DNA is retained, 33 bases long and in frame from the first base. CDR1 and CDR2 (LGHNA, YNFKEQ) derive from the germline V gene. Trimming removed 10 bases from V and 6 bases from J, leaving 9 bases between the germline ends. The protocol used for the library was the immunoSEQ multiplex PCR assay. As stored in TCRdb, this immuneACCESS dataset retains in-frame rearrangements with V and J assigned. A fraction of the clones does not appear; measured against another copy, unresolved V genes explain less than half of the discrepancy, and the remainder lacks a known reason. The sample profile shows around 70,000 clones; roughly 89% of them were found once. Over 3.5% of the sample is taken by the ten largest.

The clonotype originates from a female donor in good health, enrolled as a control in a pregnancy study. The chain uses TRBV4-2 and TRBJ2-2; the D segment cannot be called with confidence. Sequences were derived from peripheral blood, sampled after pregnancy. The nucleotide sequence reads TGTGCCATTGGCGGTGCCGGGGAGCTGTTTTTT. Translated, it gives CAIGGAGELFF.